This T cell receptor beta chain emerged from a study of blood T cells in healthy people across ages. With a J-beta primer mix and a sample-barcoded 5' primer, a second PCR ran about 6 to 11 cycles. The authors tagged each cDNA molecule using a template-switch adaptor with 12 random nucleotides. TCRdb passed the 5' RACE reads through MiXCR, listing each CDR3 protein once. The data contain about 730,000 distinct CDR3 sequences, around 40% of them singletons. Roughly 10 milliliters of peripheral blood were drawn from each donor. Isolation yielded PBMCs, at least 6.5 million per sample, in every case. This CDR3 is 12 amino acids long. The germline V and J ends were trimmed by 5 bases and 6 bases, with 8 bases remaining between them. Germline V gene lookup returns CDR1 SGHDT and CDR2 YYEEEE.

This sequence originates from a woman aged 55 to 70 in good health. Sequenced input: blood. The V call is TRBV5-6, the J call TRBJ1-4; maybe TRBD1 (5 bases). The DNA for the CDR3 is TGTGCCAGCAGTCGGACATATGAAAAACTGTTTTTT. Translating gives CASSRTYEKLFF.